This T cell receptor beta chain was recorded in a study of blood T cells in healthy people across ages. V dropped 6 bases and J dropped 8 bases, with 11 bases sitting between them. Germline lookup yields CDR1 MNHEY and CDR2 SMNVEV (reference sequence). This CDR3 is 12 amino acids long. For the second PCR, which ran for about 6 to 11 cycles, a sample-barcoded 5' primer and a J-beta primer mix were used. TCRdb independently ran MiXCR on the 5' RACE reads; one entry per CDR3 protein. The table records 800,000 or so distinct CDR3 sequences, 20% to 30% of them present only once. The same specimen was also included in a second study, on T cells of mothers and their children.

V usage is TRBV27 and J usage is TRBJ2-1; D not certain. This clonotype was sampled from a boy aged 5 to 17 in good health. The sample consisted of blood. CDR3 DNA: TGTGCCAGCAGCCCGCCGTCGTATGAGCAGTTCTTC. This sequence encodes CASSPPSYEQFF.